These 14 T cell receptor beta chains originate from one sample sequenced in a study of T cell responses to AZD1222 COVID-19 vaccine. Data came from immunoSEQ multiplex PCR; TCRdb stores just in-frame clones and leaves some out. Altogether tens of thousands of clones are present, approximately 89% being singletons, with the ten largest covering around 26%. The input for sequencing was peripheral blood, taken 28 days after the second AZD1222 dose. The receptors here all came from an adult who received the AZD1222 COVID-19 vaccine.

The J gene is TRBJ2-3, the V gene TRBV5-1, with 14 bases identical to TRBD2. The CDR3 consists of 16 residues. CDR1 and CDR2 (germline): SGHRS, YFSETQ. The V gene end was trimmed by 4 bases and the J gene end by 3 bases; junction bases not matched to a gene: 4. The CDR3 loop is CASSVGTSGSTDTQYF. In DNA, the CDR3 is TGCGCCAGCAGCGTAGGGACTAGCGGGAGTACAGATACGCAGTATTTT.

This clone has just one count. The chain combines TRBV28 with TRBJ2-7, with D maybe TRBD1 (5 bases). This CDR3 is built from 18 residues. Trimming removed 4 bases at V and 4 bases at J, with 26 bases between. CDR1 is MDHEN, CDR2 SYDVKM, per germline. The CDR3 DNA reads TGTGCCAGCAGTTCGCCCACTCCAAGGGGTCATAGATCTTACGAGCAGTACTTC. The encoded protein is CASSSPTPRGHRSYEQYF.

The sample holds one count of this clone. The CDR3 DNA sequence: TGCAGCGTCCCTTCGATAAGCGGGAGTCGCGGTGAGCAGTTCTTC. This sequence encodes CSVPSISGSRGEQFF. This chain connects TRBV29-1 to TRBJ2-1, with 8 bases that match TRBD2. The trim removed 6 bases at V and 9 bases at J, leaving 16 bases unmatched. There are 15 residues in the CDR3. Germline V CDR1 and CDR2: SQVTM, ANQGSEA.

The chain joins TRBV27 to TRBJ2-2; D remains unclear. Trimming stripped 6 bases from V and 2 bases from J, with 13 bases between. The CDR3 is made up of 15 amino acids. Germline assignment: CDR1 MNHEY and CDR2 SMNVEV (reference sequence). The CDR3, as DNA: TGTGCCAGCAGGCGCAAAGACTTAAACACCGGGGAGCTGTTTTTT. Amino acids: CASRRKDLNTGELFF.

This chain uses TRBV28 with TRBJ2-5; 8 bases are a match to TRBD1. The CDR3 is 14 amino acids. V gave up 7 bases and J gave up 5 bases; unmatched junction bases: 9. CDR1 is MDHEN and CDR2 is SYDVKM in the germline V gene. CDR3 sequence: CASTGGEGWETQYF. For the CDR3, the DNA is TGTGCCAGCACAGGGGGCGAAGGGTGGGAGACCCAGTACTTC.

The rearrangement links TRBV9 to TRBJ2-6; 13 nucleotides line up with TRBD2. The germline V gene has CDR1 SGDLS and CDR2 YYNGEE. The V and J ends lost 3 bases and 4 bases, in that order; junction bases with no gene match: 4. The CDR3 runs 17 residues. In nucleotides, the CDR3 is TGTGCCAGCAGCGACGGACTAGCGGGAGCGGGGGCCAACGTCCTGACTTTC. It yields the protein CASSDGLAGAGANVLTF.

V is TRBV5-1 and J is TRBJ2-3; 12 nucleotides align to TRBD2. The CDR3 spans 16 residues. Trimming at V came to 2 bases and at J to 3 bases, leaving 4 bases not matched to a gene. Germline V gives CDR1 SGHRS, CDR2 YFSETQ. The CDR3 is CASSLSGTSGTDTQYF. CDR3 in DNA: TGCGCCAGCAGCTTATCCGGGACTAGCGGGACAGATACGCAGTATTTT. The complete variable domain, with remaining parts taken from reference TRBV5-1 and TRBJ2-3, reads KAGVTQTPRYLIKTRGQQVTLSCSPISGHRSVSWYQQTPGQGLQFLFEYFSETQRNKGNFPGRFSGRQFSNSRSEMNVSTLELGDSALYLCASSLSGTSGTDTQYFGPGTRLTVL.

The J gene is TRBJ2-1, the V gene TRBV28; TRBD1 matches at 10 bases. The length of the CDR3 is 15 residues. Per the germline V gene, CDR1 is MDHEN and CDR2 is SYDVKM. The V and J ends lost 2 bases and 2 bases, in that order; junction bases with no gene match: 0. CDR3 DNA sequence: TGTGCCAGCAGTTTAGGGACAGGGGCCTACAATGAGCAGTTCTTC. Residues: CASSLGTGAYNEQFF.

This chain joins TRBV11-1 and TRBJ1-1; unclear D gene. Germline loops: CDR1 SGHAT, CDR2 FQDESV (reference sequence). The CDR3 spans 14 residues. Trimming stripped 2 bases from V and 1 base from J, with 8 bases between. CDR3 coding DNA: TGTGCCAGCAGCTTATTCACGAGGAACACTGAAGCTTTCTTT. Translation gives CASSLFTRNTEAFF.

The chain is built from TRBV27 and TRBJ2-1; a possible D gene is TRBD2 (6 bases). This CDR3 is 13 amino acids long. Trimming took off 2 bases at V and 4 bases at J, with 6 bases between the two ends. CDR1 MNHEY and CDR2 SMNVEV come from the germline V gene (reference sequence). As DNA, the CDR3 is TGTGCCAGCAGTTTACTAGCGTACAATGAGCAGTTCTTC. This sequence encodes CASSLLAYNEQFF.

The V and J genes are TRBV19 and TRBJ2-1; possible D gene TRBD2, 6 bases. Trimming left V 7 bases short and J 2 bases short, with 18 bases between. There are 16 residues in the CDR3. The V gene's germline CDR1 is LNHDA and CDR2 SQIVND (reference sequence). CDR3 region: CASKVNPGETYNEQFF. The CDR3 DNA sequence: TGTGCCAGTAAAGTTAATCCGGGGGAGACCTACAATGAGCAGTTCTTC. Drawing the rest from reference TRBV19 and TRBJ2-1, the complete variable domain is DGGITQSPKYLFRKEGQNVTLSCEQNLNHDAMYWYRQDPGQGLRLIYYSQIVNDFQKGDIAEGYSVSREKKESFPLTVTSAQKNPTAFYLCASKVNPGETYNEQFFGPGTRLTVL.

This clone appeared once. CDR3 DNA: TGTGCCAGCAGCCCTCCTTCCTACGAGCAGTACTTC. The encoded protein is CASSPPSYEQYF. The gene calls are TRBV11-2 and TRBJ2-7, with D uncertain. CDR3 length: 12 amino acids. The ends were cut back, 5 bases at V and 1 base at J, with 6 bases in the middle. Germline CDR1 SGHAT, CDR2 FQNNGV.

The CDR3 loop is CSVDLMAGRPSTDTQYF. The DNA for the CDR3 is TGCAGCGTTGATTTAATGGCAGGGCGTCCTAGCACAGATACGCAGTATTTT. The chain joins TRBV29-1 to TRBJ2-3; tentatively, D is TRBD1 (5 bases). Trimming cost V 3 bases and J 0 bases, with 19 bases left between them. This CDR3 region has 17 residues. CDR1 and CDR2 from the germline V gene are SQVTM and ANQGSEA.

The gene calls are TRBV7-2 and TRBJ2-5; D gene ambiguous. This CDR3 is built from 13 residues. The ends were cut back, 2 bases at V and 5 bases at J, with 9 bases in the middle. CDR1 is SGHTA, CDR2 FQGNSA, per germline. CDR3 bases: TGTGCCAGCAGCTTACTAGTAGATGAGACCCAGTACTTC. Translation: CASSLLVDETQYF.